This T cell receptor beta chain comes out of a study of cytomegalovirus exposure and HLA in healthy donors. The germline V gene encodes CDR1 SGHAT and CDR2 FQNNGV. J lost 7 bases, V lost 3 bases, and 7 bases had no gene match. The CDR3 length is 16 residues. Notes on this clone: No antigen is known for it.

Notes on the study in general: Reportedly, HLA-A and HLA-B alleles of most subjects were accurately predicted from TCR beta. V segments that were indistinguishable, TRBV6-2 and TRBV6-3 among them, were omitted from analysis.

Primers included in the PCR were 60 Vbeta and 13 Jbeta primers. The table came from immunoSEQ multiplex PCR; TCRdb's copy has only in-frame clones and leaves some out. The sample has roughly 140,000 clones, about four fifths seen once. The sequenced sample was PBMCs. The TCR sequence derives from a man between 50 and 59 years old in good health and CMV-seropositive. The chain carries TRBV11-2 and TRBJ2-2; 11 nucleotides line up with TRBD2. The CDR3, as DNA: TGTGCCAGCAGCTTTCAGACTAGCGGGATCGTCGGGGAGCTGTTTTTT. Translation gives CASSFQTSGIVGELFF.